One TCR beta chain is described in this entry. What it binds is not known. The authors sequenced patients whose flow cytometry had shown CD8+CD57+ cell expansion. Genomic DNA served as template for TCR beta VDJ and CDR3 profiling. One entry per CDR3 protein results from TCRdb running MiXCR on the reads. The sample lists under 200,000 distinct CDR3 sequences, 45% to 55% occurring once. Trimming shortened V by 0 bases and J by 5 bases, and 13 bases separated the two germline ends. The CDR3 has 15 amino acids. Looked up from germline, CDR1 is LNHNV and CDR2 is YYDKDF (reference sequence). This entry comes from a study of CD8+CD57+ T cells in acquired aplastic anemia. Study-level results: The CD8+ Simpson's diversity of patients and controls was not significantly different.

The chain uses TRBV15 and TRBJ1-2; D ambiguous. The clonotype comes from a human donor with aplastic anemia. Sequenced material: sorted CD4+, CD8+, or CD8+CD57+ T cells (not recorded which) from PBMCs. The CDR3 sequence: CATSRDMLWEYGYTF. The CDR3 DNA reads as TGTGCCACCAGCAGAGATATGCTCTGGGAGTATGGCTACACCTTC.